This T cell receptor (beta chain) originates from a study of control samples from healthy donors and cancer patients (TCRdb year 2020). Receptor libraries were prepared by the immunoSEQ multiplex PCR assay. Held by TCRdb, this immuneACCESS table contains in-frame sequences only and omits some clones. Under half of the omission traces to an unresolved V gene where checked; the cause of the rest is unknown. The sample yields fewer than 95,000 clones; roughly nine tenths were counted once. Jointly, the top ten make up 15% to 19% of the sample. As for this clone: The clone's antigen remains unknown. No quality values exist for individual bases; no much larger clone is one base distant.

Measured from the cysteine to the phenylalanine, the CDR3 is 13 residues long. Just the 39-base CDR3 DNA is kept, in frame starting at base 1. The junction shows trimming of 9 bases on V and 1 base on J, plus 13 bases between the germline ends. The germline V gene encodes CDR1 MNHEY and CDR2 SVGAGI. The chain was built from TRBV6-5 and TRBJ2-7; the D segment may tentatively be TRBD1 or TRBD2, each giving 5 matched bases. This TCR was sampled from a man younger than 40 in good health. Sample: blood. The base sequence is TGTGCCAGTAGGGACCGGCAATCCTACGAGCAGTACTTC. It codes for CASRDRQSYEQYF.